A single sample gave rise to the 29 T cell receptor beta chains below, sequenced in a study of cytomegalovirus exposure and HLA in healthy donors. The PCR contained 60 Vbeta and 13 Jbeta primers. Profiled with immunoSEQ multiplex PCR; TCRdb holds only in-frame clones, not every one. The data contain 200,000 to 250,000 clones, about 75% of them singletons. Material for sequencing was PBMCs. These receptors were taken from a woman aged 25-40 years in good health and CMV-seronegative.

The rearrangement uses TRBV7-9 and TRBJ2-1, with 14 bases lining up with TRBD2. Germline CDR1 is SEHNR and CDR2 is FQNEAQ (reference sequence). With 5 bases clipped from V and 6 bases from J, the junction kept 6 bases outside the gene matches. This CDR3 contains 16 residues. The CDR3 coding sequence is TGTGCCAGCAGCCCGACTAGCGGGAGGGCCTTCAATGAGCAGTTCTTC. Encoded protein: CASSPTSGRAFNEQFF.

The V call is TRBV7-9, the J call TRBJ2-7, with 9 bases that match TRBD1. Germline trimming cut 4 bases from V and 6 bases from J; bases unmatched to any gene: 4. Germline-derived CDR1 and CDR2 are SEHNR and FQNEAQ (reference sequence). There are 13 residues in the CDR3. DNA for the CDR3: TGTGCCAGCAGCTCCGGGACAGGGTTCGAGCAGTACTTC. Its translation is CASSSGTGFEQYF.

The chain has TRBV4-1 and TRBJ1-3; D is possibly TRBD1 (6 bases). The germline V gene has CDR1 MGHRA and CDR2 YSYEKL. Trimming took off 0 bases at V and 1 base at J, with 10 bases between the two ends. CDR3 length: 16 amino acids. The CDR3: CASSQDPRGSGNTIYF. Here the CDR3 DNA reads TGCGCCAGCAGCCAAGACCCCAGGGGATCTGGAAACACCATATATTTT.

The CDR3 DNA reads as TGTGCCAGTAGTATAGGAAGAGGGGAACGGGACTCCTATGGCTACACCTTC. It specifies CASSIGRGERDSYGYTF. V is TRBV19 and J is TRBJ1-2; possibly TRBD1 for D (5 bases). V was clipped by 1 base and J by 4 bases, with 19 bases between them. The CDR3 consists of 17 residues. Germline V gene sequence: CDR1 LNHDA, CDR2 SQIVND (reference sequence). The variable domain in full, with the rest retrieved from reference TRBV19 and TRBJ1-2, is DGGITQSPKYLFRKEGQNVTLSCEQNLNHDAMYWYRQDPGQGLRLIYYSQIVNDFQKGDIAEGYSVSREKKESFPLTVTSAQKNPTAFYLCASSIGRGERDSYGYTFGSGTRLTVV.

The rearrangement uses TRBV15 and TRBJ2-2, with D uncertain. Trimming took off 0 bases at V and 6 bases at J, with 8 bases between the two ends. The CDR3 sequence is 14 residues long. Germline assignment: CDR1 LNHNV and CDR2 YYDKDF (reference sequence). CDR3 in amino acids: CATSRDRVAGELFF. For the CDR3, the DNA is TGTGCCACCAGCAGAGATCGGGTTGCCGGGGAGCTGTTTTTT.

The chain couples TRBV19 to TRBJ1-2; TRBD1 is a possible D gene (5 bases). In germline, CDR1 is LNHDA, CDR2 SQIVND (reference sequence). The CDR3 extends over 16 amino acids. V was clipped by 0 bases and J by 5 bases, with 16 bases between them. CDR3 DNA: TGTGCCAGTAGTATAGATCCTCTGGGGGGTCCTTATGGCTACACCTTC. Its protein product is CASSIDPLGGPYGYTF.

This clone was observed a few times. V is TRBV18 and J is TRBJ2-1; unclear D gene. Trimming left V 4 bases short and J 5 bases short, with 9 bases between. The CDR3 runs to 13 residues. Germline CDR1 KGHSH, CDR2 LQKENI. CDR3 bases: TGTGCCAGCTCACAGAAACTGGACAATGAGCAGTTCTTC. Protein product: CASSQKLDNEQFF.

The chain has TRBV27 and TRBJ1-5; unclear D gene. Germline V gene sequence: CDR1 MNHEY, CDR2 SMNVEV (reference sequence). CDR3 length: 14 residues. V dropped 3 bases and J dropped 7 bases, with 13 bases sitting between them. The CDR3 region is CASSLAAGLQPQHF. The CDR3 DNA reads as TGTGCCAGCAGTTTGGCCGCAGGTTTACAGCCCCAGCATTTT.

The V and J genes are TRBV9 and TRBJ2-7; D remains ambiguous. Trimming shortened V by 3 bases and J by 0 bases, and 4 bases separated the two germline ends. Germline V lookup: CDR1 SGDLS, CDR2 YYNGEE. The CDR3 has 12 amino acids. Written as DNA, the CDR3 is TGTGCCAGCAGCGGGAGCTCCTACGAGCAGTACTTC. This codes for CASSGSSYEQYF.

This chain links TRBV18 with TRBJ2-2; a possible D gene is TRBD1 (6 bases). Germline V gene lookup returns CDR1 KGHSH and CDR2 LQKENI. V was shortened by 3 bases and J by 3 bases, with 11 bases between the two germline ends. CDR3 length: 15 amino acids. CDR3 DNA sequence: TGTGCCAGCTCACCGGGTTCAGGGGACACCGGGGAGCTGTTTTTT. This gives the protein CASSPGSGDTGELFF.

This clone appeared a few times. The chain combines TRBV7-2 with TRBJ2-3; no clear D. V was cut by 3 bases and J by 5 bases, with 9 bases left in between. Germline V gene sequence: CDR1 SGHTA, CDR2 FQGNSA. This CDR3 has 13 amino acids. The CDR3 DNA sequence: TGTGCCAGCAGCTTGAGGAGTCAAGATACGCAGTATTTT. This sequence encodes CASSLRSQDTQYF.

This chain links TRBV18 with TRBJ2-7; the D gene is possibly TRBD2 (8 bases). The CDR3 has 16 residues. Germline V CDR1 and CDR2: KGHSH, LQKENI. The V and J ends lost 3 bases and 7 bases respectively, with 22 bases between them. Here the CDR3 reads CASSPRDSIVAGEQYF. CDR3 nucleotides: TGTGCCAGCTCACCCCGGGACAGTATAGTAGCGGGAGAGCAGTACTTC.

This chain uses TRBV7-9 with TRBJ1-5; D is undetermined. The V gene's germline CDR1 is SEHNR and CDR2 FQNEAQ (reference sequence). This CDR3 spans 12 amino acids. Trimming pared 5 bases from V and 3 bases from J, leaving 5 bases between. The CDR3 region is CASSTNNQPQHF. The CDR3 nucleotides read TGTGCCAGCAGCACAAACAATCAGCCCCAGCATTTT.

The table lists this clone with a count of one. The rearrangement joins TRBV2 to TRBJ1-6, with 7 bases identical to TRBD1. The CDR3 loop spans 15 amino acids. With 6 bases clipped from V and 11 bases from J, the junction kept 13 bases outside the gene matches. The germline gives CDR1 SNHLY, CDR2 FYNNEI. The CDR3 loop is CASRQGVGTGTPLHF. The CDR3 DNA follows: TGTGCCAGCAGGCAGGGGGTTGGAACTGGAACACCCCTCCACTTT.

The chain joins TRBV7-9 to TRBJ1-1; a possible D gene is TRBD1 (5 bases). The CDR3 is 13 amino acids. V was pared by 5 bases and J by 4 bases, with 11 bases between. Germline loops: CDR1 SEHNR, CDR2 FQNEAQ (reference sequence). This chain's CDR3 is CASSGLGGTEAFF. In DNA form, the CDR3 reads TGTGCCAGCAGCGGCCTGGGGGGCACTGAAGCTTTCTTT.

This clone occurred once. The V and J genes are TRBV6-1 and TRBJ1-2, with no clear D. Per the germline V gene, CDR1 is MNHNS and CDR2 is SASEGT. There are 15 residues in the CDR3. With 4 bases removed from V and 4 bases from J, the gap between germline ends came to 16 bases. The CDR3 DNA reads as TGTGCCAGCAGTGCCGAGATGGGCCCTACCTATGGCTACACCTTC. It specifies CASSAEMGPTYGYTF.

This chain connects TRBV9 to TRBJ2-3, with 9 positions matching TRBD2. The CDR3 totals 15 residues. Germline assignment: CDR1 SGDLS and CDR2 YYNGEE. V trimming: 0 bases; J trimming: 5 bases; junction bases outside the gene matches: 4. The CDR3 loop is CASSVGGGAKDTQYF. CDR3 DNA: TGTGCCAGCAGCGTAGGCGGGGGGGCGAAAGATACGCAGTATTTT. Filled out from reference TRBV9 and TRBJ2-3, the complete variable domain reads DSGVTQTPKHLITATGQRVTLRCSPRSGDLSVYWYQQSLDQGLQFLIQYYNGEERAKGNILERFSAQQFPDLHSELNLSSLELGDSALYFCASSVGGGAKDTQYFGPGTRLTVL.

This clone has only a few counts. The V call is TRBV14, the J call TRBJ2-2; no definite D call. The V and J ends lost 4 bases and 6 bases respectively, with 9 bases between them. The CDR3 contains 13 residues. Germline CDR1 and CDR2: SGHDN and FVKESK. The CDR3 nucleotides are TGTGCCAGCAGCCTTAGTGGTTCCGGGGAGCTGTTTTTT. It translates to CASSLSGSGELFF.

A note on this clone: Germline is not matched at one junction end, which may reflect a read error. The CDR3 spells CSSSLGLTDTQYF. CDR3 in DNA: TGTTCCAGCAGCTTGGGACTCACAGATACGCAGTATTTT. This chain links TRBV7-9 with TRBJ2-3, with D possibly matching TRBD2 (6 bases). The germline V gene has CDR1 SEHNR and CDR2 FQNEAQ (reference sequence). The CDR3 has 13 residues.

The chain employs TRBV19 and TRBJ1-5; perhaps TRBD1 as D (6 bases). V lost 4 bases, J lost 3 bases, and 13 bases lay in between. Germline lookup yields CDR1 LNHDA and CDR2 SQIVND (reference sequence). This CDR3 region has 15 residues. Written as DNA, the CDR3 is TGTGCCAGTAGTACCTCGGGACACACCAATCAGCCCCAGCATTTT. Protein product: CASSTSGHTNQPQHF.

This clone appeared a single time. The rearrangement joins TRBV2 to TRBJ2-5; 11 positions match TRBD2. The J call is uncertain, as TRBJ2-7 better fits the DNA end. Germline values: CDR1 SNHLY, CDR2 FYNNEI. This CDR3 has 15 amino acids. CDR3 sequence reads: CASSVTSGATYEQYF. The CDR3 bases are TGTGCCAGCAGCGTGACTAGCGGGGCTACCTACGAGCAGTACTTC.

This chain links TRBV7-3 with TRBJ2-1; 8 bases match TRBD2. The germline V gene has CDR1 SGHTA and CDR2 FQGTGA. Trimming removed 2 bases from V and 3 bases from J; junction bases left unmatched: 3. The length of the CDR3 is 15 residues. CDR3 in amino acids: CASSLGRGDYNEQFF. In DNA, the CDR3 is TGTGCCAGCAGCTTAGGGCGGGGGGACTACAATGAGCAGTTCTTC.

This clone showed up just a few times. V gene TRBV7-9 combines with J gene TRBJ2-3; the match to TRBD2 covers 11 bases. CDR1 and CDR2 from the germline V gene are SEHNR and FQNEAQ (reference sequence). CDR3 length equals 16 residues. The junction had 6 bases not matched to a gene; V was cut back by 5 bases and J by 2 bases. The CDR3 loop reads CASSTLAGGITDTQYF. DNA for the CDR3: TGTGCCAGCAGCACCCTAGCGGGGGGAATCACAGATACGCAGTATTTT.

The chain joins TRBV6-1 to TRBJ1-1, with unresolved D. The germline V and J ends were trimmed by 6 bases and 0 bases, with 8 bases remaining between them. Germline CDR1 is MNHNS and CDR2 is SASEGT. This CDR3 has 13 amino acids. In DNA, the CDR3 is TGTGCCAGCAGCCTTCTTATGAACACTGAAGCTTTCTTT. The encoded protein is CASSLLMNTEAFF.

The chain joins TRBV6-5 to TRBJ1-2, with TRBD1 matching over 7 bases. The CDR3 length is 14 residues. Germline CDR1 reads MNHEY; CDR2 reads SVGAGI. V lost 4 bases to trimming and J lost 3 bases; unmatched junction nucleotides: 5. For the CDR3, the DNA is TGTGCCAGCAGTTCATTCACAGGGGACTATGGCTACACCTTC. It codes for CASSSFTGDYGYTF.

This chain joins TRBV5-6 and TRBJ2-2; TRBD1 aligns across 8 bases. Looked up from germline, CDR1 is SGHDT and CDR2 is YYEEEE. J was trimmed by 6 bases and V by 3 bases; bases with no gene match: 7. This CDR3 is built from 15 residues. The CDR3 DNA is TGTGCCAGCAGCTGGGGGACAGGTTCCCCCGGGGAGCTGTTTTTT. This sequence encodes CASSWGTGSPGELFF.

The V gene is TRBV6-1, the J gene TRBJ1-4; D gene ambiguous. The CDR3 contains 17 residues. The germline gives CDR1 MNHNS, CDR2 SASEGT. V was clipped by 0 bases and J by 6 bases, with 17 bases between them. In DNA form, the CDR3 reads TGTGCCAGCAGTGAAGCGCTAATAGGAGGGTCGGATGAAAAACTGTTTTTT. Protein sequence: CASSEALIGGSDEKLFF.

The chain's CDR3 is CASKTSGGVSYEQYF. In DNA form, the CDR3 reads TGCGCCAGCAAGACTAGCGGGGGGGTGTCCTACGAGCAGTACTTC. V is TRBV5-1 and J is TRBJ2-7; 14 positions agree with TRBD2. J lost 1 base, V lost 6 bases, and 3 bases had no gene match. CDR1 is SGHRS, CDR2 YFSETQ, per germline. CDR3 length: 15 residues.

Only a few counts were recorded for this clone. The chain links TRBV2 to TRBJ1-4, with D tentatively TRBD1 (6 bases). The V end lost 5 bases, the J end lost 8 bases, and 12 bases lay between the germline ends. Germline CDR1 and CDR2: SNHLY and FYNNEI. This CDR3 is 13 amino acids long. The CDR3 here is CASSQDSREKLFF. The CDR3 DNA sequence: TGTGCCAGCAGTCAGGACAGCCGGGAAAAACTGTTTTTT. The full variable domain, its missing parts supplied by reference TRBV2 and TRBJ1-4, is EPEVTQTPSHQVTQMGQEVILRCVPISNHLYFYWYRQILGQKVEFLVSFYNNEISEKSEIFDDQFSVERPDGSNFTLKIRSTKLEDSAMYFCASSQDSREKLFFGSGTQLSVL.